Listed below are T cell receptor beta chains from one sample, sequenced in a study of human T cells and chemical hapten exposure. A single record per CDR3 protein comes from TCRdb applying MiXCR to the RACE reads. This sample has approximately 370,000 distinct CDR3 sequences; around 5.5% occur once, and the top ten carry about 8.2%. The specimen was whole blood, collected in connection with sensitization to the hapten diphenylcyclopropenone (DPC). The receptors were sampled from a young woman with alopecia areata. Some clones in this sample may be carry-over from other donors' samples. Both conserved end residues are trimmed from each CDR3. Expanded clones are given a class, and other clones once, few, many or no size at all.

CDR3aa: ASSPLGGIGSNTEAF
abundance: -
v_gene: TRBV28
j_gene: TRBJ1-1

CDR3aa: ASSQARGTAEQF
abundance: -
v_gene: TRBV14
j_gene: TRBJ2-1

CDR3aa: SATARDRGRDEQY
abundance: -
v_gene: TRBV20-1
j_gene: TRBJ2-7

CDR3aa: ASSLGLRGPSTGELF
abundance: many
v_gene: TRBV28
j_gene: TRBJ2-2

CDR3aa: ASSLAPAGDVETQY
abundance: many
v_gene: TRBV5-1
j_gene: TRBJ2-5

CDR3aa: ASSRDRAMTTTNEQF
abundance: -
v_gene: TRBV12-3/TRBV12-4
j_gene: TRBJ2-1

CDR3aa: ASSYSGRAASMNTEAF
abundance: many
v_gene: TRBV6-2/TRBV6-3
j_gene: TRBJ1-1

CDR3aa: ASIRGTGGDTEAF
abundance: many
v_gene: TRBV5-1
j_gene: TRBJ1-1

CDR3aa: ATQDSLFYEQY
abundance: -
v_gene: TRBV25-1
j_gene: TRBJ2-7

CDR3aa: ASSQYRAHNQPQH
abundance: few
v_gene: TRBV21-1
j_gene: TRBJ1-5

CDR3aa: ASERAGVSWEQY
abundance: many
v_gene: TRBV6-1
j_gene: TRBJ2-7

CDR3aa: ASVETAGGPHEQF
abundance: few
v_gene: TRBV6-2/TRBV6-3
j_gene: TRBJ2-1

CDR3aa: ASSYKLDYNSPLH
abundance: -
v_gene: TRBV6-2/TRBV6-3
j_gene: TRBJ1-6

CDR3aa: ASSWTPAGETQY
abundance: few
v_gene: TRBV11-2
j_gene: TRBJ2-5

CDR3aa: ASSLYTPEETQY
abundance: -
v_gene: TRBV5-1
j_gene: TRBJ2-5

CDR3aa: ASSPLDRSPYGYT
abundance: few
v_gene: TRBV7-2
j_gene: TRBJ1-2

CDR3aa: ASSLRQDLNEQF
abundance: many
v_gene: TRBV27
j_gene: TRBJ2-1

CDR3aa: ASRAVNTEAF
abundance: -
v_gene: TRBV2
j_gene: TRBJ1-1

CDR3aa: ASRRQGPYGYT
abundance: -
v_gene: TRBV11-2
j_gene: TRBJ1-2

CDR3aa: AISEPLAHQETQY
abundance: -
v_gene: TRBV10-3
j_gene: TRBJ2-5

CDR3aa: ASSWGTDYNEQF
abundance: -
v_gene: TRBV2
j_gene: TRBJ2-1

CDR3aa: ASSSTSGTGTEAF
abundance: many
v_gene: TRBV7-3
j_gene: TRBJ1-1

CDR3aa: ASSKVRWMVDEGGWHSPLH
abundance: few
v_gene: TRBV21-1
j_gene: TRBJ1-6

CDR3aa: SARPVQETQY
abundance: few
v_gene: TRBV20-1
j_gene: TRBJ2-5

CDR3aa: ASSLGGIRGEAF
abundance: -
v_gene: TRBV5-5
j_gene: TRBJ1-1

CDR3aa: ASSLMGGHVAGELF
abundance: few
v_gene: TRBV7-3
j_gene: TRBJ2-2

CDR3aa: ASSHPQGARWVEAF
abundance: -
v_gene: TRBV11-2
j_gene: TRBJ1-1

CDR3aa: SASPQGHPF
abundance: -
v_gene: TRBV20-1
j_gene: TRBJ1-4

CDR3aa: ASSQDRGRGYGYT
abundance: few
v_gene: TRBV3-1
j_gene: TRBJ1-2

CDR3aa: ASSQDPLRSGGAGKRETQY
abundance: many
v_gene: TRBV4-2
j_gene: TRBJ2-5

CDR3aa: ASSPSKDSYNEQF
abundance: few
v_gene: TRBV18
j_gene: TRBJ2-1

CDR3aa: ASSSEGMQETQY
abundance: -
v_gene: TRBV27
j_gene: TRBJ2-5